This is a list of T cell receptor beta chains from one sample in a study of CD8 T cells in Susac syndrome. Each CDR3 protein is one row after TCRdb ran MiXCR on the immunoSEQ multiplex PCR reads. The profile shows over 100,000 distinct CDR3 sequences, 92% of them singletons. The sample was CD4+ T cells from PBMCs. The receptors stem from a human donor in good health. Each CDR3 is given with its conserved first and last residue. Each record gives: D gene, V gene, J gene, clone size, CDR3 DNA, CDR3 protein. The D gene is left open where the match is weak. Clone size is stated in some rows and not others, as once, few, many or a class when expanded.

d_call: -
v_call: TRBV12-3/TRBV12-4
j_call: TRBJ1-1
clone_size: -
cdr3_nt: TGTGCCAGCAGTTTTTTTCGGTTTAGCACTGAAGCTTTCTTT
cdr3_aa: CASSFFRFSTEAFF

d_call: TRBD1
v_call: TRBV7-2
j_call: TRBJ1-2
clone_size: -
cdr3_nt: TGTGCCAGCAGCCGTGACAGGGATAATGGCTACACCTTC
cdr3_aa: CASSRDRDNGYTF

d_call: -
v_call: TRBV27
j_call: TRBJ1-5
clone_size: -
cdr3_nt: TGTGCCAGCAGTGACAGGATCAATCAGCCCCAGCATTTT
cdr3_aa: CASSDRINQPQHF

d_call: TRBD1
v_call: TRBV3-1
j_call: TRBJ1-1
clone_size: -
cdr3_nt: TGTGCTGTTCGGGGACAGGGAACTGAAGCTTTCTTT
cdr3_aa: CAVRGQGTEAFF

d_call: -
v_call: TRBV11-3
j_call: TRBJ1-1
clone_size: -
cdr3_nt: TGTGCCAGCAGCCGCGGGATGGGGAACACTGAAGCTTTCTTT
cdr3_aa: CASSRGMGNTEAFF

d_call: TRBD2
v_call: TRBV20-1
j_call: TRBJ2-1
clone_size: -
cdr3_nt: TGCAGTGCTAGCCCGACTAGCGGGGGCCACAATGAGCAGTTCTTC
cdr3_aa: CSASPTSGGHNEQFF

d_call: TRBD1
v_call: TRBV27
j_call: TRBJ1-2
clone_size: -
cdr3_nt: TGTGCCAGCAGTTTATCGGCCAGGGGGCCCTATGGCTACACCTTC
cdr3_aa: CASSLSARGPYGYTF

d_call: -
v_call: TRBV20-1
j_call: TRBJ1-6
clone_size: -
cdr3_nt: TGCAGTGCTAGAGATACAGCGAGCTCCTATAATTCACCCCTCCACTTT
cdr3_aa: CSARDTASSYNSPLHF

d_call: -
v_call: TRBV29-1
j_call: TRBJ2-7
clone_size: few
cdr3_nt: TGCAGCGTTGCTCGCGGTCCCTACGAGCAGTACTTC
cdr3_aa: CSVARGPYEQYF

d_call: -
v_call: TRBV5-1
j_call: TRBJ2-7
clone_size: -
cdr3_nt: TGCGCCAGCAGCCCTGCCCGGGGGGCCTTCTACGAGCAGTACTTC
cdr3_aa: CASSPARGAFYEQYF

d_call: TRBD1
v_call: TRBV12-3/TRBV12-4
j_call: TRBJ1-1
clone_size: -
cdr3_nt: TGTGCCAGCAGTACGGGGGACAGGGGGAACACTGAAGCTTTCTTT
cdr3_aa: CASSTGDRGNTEAFF

d_call: -
v_call: TRBV7-9
j_call: TRBJ1-3
clone_size: -
cdr3_nt: TGTGCCAGCAGTCCGATTTACGGAAACACCATATATTTT
cdr3_aa: CASSPIYGNTIYF

d_call: -
v_call: TRBV3-1
j_call: TRBJ2-1
clone_size: once
cdr3_nt: TGTGCCAGCAGCCTAGACTCGCCGGATCCCTACAATGAGCAGTTCTTC
cdr3_aa: CASSLDSPDPYNEQFF

d_call: TRBD1
v_call: TRBV6-5
j_call: TRBJ2-7
clone_size: -
cdr3_nt: TGTGCCAGCAGTTATATCTCGGACAGGGTCTACGAGCAGTACTTC
cdr3_aa: CASSYISDRVYEQYF

d_call: TRBD2
v_call: TRBV5-6
j_call: TRBJ2-5
clone_size: -
cdr3_nt: TGTGCCAGCAGCCCAGGGACTAGCGGATTGGCCCAGTACTTC
cdr3_aa: CASSPGTSGLAQYF

d_call: -
v_call: TRBV19
j_call: TRBJ2-1
clone_size: -
cdr3_nt: TGTGCCAGTAGTATTTCCAGCTTTTTCAATGAGCAGTTCTTC
cdr3_aa: CASSISSFFNEQFF

d_call: TRBD1
v_call: TRBV2
j_call: TRBJ2-2
clone_size: -
cdr3_nt: TGTGCCAGCAGGGGAAGACAGGGAATGAACACCGGGGAGCTGTTTTTT
cdr3_aa: CASRGRQGMNTGELFF

d_call: -
v_call: TRBV20-1
j_call: TRBJ1-5
clone_size: -
cdr3_nt: TGCAGTGCCCGGGGGGGGCTCAGACAAGATCAGCCCCAGCATTTT
cdr3_aa: CSARGGLRQDQPQHF

d_call: TRBD1
v_call: TRBV6-2/TRBV6-3
j_call: TRBJ2-7
clone_size: -
cdr3_nt: TGTGCCAGCAGTTGGGGACAGGGAAGGGTTTTGGGCGAGCAGTACTTC
cdr3_aa: CASSWGQGRVLGEQYF

d_call: -
v_call: TRBV7-9
j_call: TRBJ2-3
clone_size: -
cdr3_nt: TGTGCCAGCAGCTGGGGACCTGCCACAGATACGCAGTATTTT
cdr3_aa: CASSWGPATDTQYF

d_call: -
v_call: TRBV20-1
j_call: TRBJ1-1
clone_size: -
cdr3_nt: TGCAGTGCAGCCCAGGGGAGCGACACTGAAGCTTTCTTT
cdr3_aa: CSAAQGSDTEAFF

d_call: TRBD2
v_call: TRBV20-1
j_call: TRBJ2-1
clone_size: -
cdr3_nt: TGCAGTGCATGGACTAGCGGACCACCCGAGCAGTTCTTC
cdr3_aa: CSAWTSGPPEQFF

d_call: TRBD2
v_call: TRBV7-2
j_call: TRBJ2-1
clone_size: -
cdr3_nt: TGTGCCAGCAGCGTGACTAGCGTCAGTGAGCAGTTCTTC
cdr3_aa: CASSVTSVSEQFF

d_call: -
v_call: TRBV12-3/TRBV12-4
j_call: TRBJ1-2
clone_size: -
cdr3_nt: TGTGCCAGCAGACGGACAGATACCAACTATGGCTACACCTTC
cdr3_aa: CASRRTDTNYGYTF

d_call: TRBD2
v_call: TRBV12-3/TRBV12-4
j_call: TRBJ2-3
clone_size: -
cdr3_nt: TGTGCCAGCACCCCGCTCCTAGCGGGGGGGCCTAATACGCAGTATTTT
cdr3_aa: CASTPLLAGGPNTQYF

d_call: TRBD1
v_call: TRBV6-1
j_call: TRBJ1-1
clone_size: -
cdr3_nt: TGTGCCAGCAGGACCCCCGGGACAGGGATCGGGACGTTCACTGAAGCTTTCTTT
cdr3_aa: CASRTPGTGIGTFTEAFF

d_call: -
v_call: TRBV29-1
j_call: TRBJ2-6
clone_size: once
cdr3_nt: TGCAGCGTGGAGTCGAGGGCCAACGTCCTGACTTTC
cdr3_aa: CSVESRANVLTF

d_call: TRBD2
v_call: TRBV10-3
j_call: TRBJ2-4
clone_size: -
cdr3_nt: TGTGCCATCAGTGATTCGGGGGGTCTAGCCAAAAACATTCAGTACTTC
cdr3_aa: CAISDSGGLAKNIQYF

d_call: -
v_call: TRBV19
j_call: TRBJ1-1
clone_size: -
cdr3_nt: TGTGCCAGTAGTATAGTTTCGTCCGGGTCTGAAGCTTTCTTT
cdr3_aa: CASSIVSSGSEAFF

d_call: TRBD2
v_call: TRBV7-2
j_call: TRBJ2-1
clone_size: once
cdr3_nt: TGTGCCAGCAGCTCAACTAGCGGACAATACAATGAGCAGTTCTTC
cdr3_aa: CASSSTSGQYNEQFF

d_call: -
v_call: TRBV19
j_call: TRBJ2-3
clone_size: few
cdr3_nt: TGTGCCAGTAGTACGGGGGCTTTAAACACAGATACGCAGTATTTT
cdr3_aa: CASSTGALNTDTQYF

d_call: -
v_call: TRBV6-2/TRBV6-3
j_call: TRBJ2-7
clone_size: -
cdr3_nt: TGTGCCAGCAGTGAACTGGGAGACTACGAGCAGTACTTC
cdr3_aa: CASSELGDYEQYF

d_call: TRBD1
v_call: TRBV24-1
j_call: TRBJ2-2
clone_size: -
cdr3_nt: TGTGCCACCGAGGACAGGGACACCGGGGAGCTGTTTTTT
cdr3_aa: CATEDRDTGELFF

d_call: -
v_call: TRBV11-2
j_call: TRBJ2-1
clone_size: -
cdr3_nt: TGTGCCAGCAGCATCCGGTTGAGAAGCGGCGAGCTAAACAATGAGCAGTTCTTC
cdr3_aa: CASSIRLRSGELNNEQFF

d_call: -
v_call: TRBV20-1
j_call: TRBJ1-2
clone_size: -
cdr3_nt: TGCAGTGCTACTTACGACAGGAACCATGGCTACACCTTC
cdr3_aa: CSATYDRNHGYTF

d_call: -
v_call: TRBV4-3
j_call: TRBJ1-4
clone_size: -
cdr3_nt: TGCGCCAGCAGCCAAGATGGGTCGGAGGGTGGGAAACTGTTTTTT
cdr3_aa: CASSQDGSEGGKLFF

d_call: -
v_call: TRBV7-2
j_call: TRBJ1-1
clone_size: -
cdr3_nt: TGTGCCAGCAGCAGGGACGGGATGAACACTGAAGCTTTCTTT
cdr3_aa: CASSRDGMNTEAFF

d_call: -
v_call: TRBV3-1
j_call: TRBJ2-3
clone_size: -
cdr3_nt: TGTGCCAGCAGCGTTGCATCCGGGATCACAGATACGCAGTATTTT
cdr3_aa: CASSVASGITDTQYF

d_call: -
v_call: TRBV5-6
j_call: TRBJ1-5
clone_size: -
cdr3_nt: TGTGCCAGCAGCTTTCGGGTTAAGGGTCAGCCCCAGCATTTT
cdr3_aa: CASSFRVKGQPQHF

d_call: -
v_call: TRBV6-1
j_call: TRBJ2-7
clone_size: -
cdr3_nt: TGTGCCAGCAGGACGGACCGGTACGAGCAGTACTTC
cdr3_aa: CASRTDRYEQYF

d_call: -
v_call: TRBV5-1
j_call: TRBJ1-2
clone_size: -
cdr3_nt: TGCGCCAGCAGCTTGAGGGTTGGCAGACAGGCAAACTATGGCTACACCTTC
cdr3_aa: CASSLRVGRQANYGYTF

d_call: -
v_call: TRBV3-1
j_call: TRBJ2-1
clone_size: -
cdr3_nt: TGTGCCAGCAGCCAAGATCGCCAGGGCGAGCAGTTCTTC
cdr3_aa: CASSQDRQGEQFF

d_call: TRBD1
v_call: TRBV19
j_call: TRBJ1-2
clone_size: -
cdr3_nt: TGTGCCAGTAACTACAGGGGTAGGGGCTATGGCTACACCTTC
cdr3_aa: CASNYRGRGYGYTF

d_call: TRBD2
v_call: TRBV7-3
j_call: TRBJ2-1
clone_size: -
cdr3_nt: TGTGCCAGCAGCTTGTTCCTAGCGGGGAGGAATGAGCAGTTCTTC
cdr3_aa: CASSLFLAGRNEQFF